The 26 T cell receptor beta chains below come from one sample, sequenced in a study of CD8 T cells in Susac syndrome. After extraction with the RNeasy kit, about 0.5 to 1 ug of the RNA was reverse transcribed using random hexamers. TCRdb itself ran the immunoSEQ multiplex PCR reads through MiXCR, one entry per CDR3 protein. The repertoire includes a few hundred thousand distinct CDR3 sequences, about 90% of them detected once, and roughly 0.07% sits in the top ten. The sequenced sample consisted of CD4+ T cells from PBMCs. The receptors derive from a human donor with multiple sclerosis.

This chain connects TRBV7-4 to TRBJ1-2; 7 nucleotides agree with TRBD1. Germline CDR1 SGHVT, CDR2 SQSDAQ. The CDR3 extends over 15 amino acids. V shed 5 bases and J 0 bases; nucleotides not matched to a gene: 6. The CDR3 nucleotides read TGTGCCAGCAGCCCCGGGACAGCTGCTAACTATGGCTACACCTTC. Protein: CASSPGTAANYGYTF. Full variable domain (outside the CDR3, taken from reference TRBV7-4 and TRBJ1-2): GAGVSQSPRYKVAKRGRDVALRCDSISGHVTLYWYRQTLGQGSEVLTYSQSDAQRDKSGRPSGRFSAERPERSVSTLKIQRTEQGDSAVYLCASSPGTAANYGYTFGSGTRLTVV.

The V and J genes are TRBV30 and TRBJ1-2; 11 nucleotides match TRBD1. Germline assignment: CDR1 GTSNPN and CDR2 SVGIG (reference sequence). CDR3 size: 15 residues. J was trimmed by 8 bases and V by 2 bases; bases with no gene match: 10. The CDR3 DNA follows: TGTGCCTGGAGTAAAGGACAGGGGGCATCGGGAGGCTACACCTTC. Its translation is CAWSKGQGASGGYTF.

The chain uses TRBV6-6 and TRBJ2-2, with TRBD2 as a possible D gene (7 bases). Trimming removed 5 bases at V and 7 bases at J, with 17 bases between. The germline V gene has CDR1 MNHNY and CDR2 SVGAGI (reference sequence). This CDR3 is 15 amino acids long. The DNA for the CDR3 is TGTGCCAGCAGTCCCCCGGGGGGCAAGGGCGGGGAGCTGTTTTTT. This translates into CASSPPGGKGGELFF.

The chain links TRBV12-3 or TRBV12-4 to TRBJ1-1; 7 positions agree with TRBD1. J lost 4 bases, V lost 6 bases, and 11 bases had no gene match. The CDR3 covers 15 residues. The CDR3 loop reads CASSPMTGPATEAFF. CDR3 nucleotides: TGTGCCAGCAGCCCTATGACAGGGCCGGCCACTGAAGCTTTCTTT.

The CDR3 DNA sequence: TGCAGTGCTAGAGATATGAGGGTTAGCAATCAGCCCCAGCATTTT. Encoded protein: CSARDMRVSNQPQHF. The chain employs TRBV20-1 and TRBJ1-5, with D unclear. Germline-derived CDR1 and CDR2 are DFQATT and SNEGSKA (reference sequence). The CDR3 totals 15 residues. Trimming removed 0 bases from V and 0 bases from J, with 9 bases in between.

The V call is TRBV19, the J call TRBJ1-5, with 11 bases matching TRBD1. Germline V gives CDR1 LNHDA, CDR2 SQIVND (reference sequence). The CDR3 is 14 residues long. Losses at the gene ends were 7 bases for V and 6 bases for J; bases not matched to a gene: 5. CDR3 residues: CASNSGTGGQPQHF. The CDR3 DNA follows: TGTGCCAGTAACTCCGGGACAGGGGGTCAGCCCCAGCATTTT.

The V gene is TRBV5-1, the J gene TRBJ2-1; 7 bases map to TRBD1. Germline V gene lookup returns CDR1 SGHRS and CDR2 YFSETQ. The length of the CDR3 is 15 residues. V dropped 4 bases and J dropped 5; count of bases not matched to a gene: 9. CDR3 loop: CASSPTGETHNEQFF. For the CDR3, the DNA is TGCGCCAGCAGCCCCACAGGGGAGACCCACAATGAGCAGTTCTTC.

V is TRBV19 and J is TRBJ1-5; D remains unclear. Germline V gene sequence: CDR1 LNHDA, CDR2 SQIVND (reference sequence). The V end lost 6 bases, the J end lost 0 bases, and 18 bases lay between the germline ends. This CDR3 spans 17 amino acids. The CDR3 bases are TGTGCCAGTAGAGAACGTGCCAGACGTTATAGCAATCAGCCCCAGCATTTT. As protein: CASRERARRYSNQPQHF.

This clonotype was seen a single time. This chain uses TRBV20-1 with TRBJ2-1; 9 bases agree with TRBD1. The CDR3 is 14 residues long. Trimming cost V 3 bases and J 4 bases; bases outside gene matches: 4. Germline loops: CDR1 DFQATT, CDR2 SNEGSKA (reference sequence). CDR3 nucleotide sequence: TGCAGTGCTAGTCCGGGACAGGGTTACAATGAGCAGTTCTTC. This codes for CSASPGQGYNEQFF.

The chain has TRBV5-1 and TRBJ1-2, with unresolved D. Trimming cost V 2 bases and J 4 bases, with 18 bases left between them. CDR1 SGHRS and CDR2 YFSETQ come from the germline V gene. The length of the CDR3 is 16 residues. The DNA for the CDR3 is TGCGCCAGCAGCTTCTCCCCGGGCGAGGACTCCTATGGCTACACCTTC. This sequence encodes CASSFSPGEDSYGYTF.

The CDR3 sequence is CASSLYGGYNSPLHF. The CDR3, as DNA: TGTGCCAGCAGTTTGTATGGGGGATATAATTCACCCCTCCACTTT. The chain joins TRBV27 to TRBJ1-6; D possibly corresponds to TRBD1 (5 bases). Germline CDR1 reads MNHEY; CDR2 reads SMNVEV (reference sequence). The CDR3 extends over 15 amino acids. Trimming removed 3 bases at V and 4 bases at J, with 10 bases between.

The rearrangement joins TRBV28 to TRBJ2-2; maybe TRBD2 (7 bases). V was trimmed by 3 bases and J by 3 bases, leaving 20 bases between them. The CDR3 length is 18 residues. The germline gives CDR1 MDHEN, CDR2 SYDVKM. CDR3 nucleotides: TGTGCCAGCAGTTTTGGGTTACGGCGGGGGCGGGACACCGGGGAGCTGTTTTTT. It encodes CASSFGLRRGRDTGELFF.

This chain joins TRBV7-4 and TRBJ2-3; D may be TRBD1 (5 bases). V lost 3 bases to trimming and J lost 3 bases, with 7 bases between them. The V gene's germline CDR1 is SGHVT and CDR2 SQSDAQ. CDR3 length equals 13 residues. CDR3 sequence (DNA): TGTGCCAGCAGCTTTTACAGGACAGATACGCAGTATTTT. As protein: CASSFYRTDTQYF. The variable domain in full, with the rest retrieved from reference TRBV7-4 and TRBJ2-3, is GAGVSQSPRYKVAKRGRDVALRCDSISGHVTLYWYRQTLGQGSEVLTYSQSDAQRDKSGRPSGRFSAERPERSVSTLKIQRTEQGDSAVYLCASSFYRTDTQYFGPGTRLTVL.

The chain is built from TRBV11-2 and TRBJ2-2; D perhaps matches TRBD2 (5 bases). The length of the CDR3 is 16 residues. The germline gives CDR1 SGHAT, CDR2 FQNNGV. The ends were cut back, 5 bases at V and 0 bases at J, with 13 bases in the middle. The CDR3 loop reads CASSPLWRTNTGELFF. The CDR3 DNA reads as TGTGCCAGCAGCCCCCTGTGGAGGACGAACACCGGGGAGCTGTTTTTT.

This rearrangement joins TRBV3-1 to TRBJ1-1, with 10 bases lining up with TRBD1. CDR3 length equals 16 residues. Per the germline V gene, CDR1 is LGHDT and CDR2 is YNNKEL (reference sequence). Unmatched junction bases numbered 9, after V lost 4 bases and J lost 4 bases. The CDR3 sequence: CASSPPTGGSFTEAFF. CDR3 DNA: TGTGCCAGCAGCCCCCCGACAGGGGGCTCCTTCACTGAAGCTTTCTTT. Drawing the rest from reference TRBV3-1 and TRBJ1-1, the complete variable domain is DTAVSQTPKYLVTQMGNDKSIKCEQNLGHDTMYWYKQDSKKFLKIMFSYNNKELIINETVPNRFSPKSPDKAHLNLHINSLELGDSAVYFCASSPPTGGSFTEAFFGQGTRLTVV.

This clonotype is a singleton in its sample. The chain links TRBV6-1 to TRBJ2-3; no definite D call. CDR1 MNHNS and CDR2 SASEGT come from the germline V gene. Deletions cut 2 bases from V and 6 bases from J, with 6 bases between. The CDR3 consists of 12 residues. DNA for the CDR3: TGTGCCAGCAGTGAAAACGGGGATACGCAGTATTTT. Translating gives CASSENGDTQYF.

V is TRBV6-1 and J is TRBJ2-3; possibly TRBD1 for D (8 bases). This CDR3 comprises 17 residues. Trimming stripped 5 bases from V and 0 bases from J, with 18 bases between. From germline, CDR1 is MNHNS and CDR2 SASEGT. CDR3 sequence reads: CASSPYRGGASTDTQYF. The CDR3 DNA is TGTGCCAGCAGTCCCTACAGGGGGGGTGCTAGCACAGATACGCAGTATTTT.

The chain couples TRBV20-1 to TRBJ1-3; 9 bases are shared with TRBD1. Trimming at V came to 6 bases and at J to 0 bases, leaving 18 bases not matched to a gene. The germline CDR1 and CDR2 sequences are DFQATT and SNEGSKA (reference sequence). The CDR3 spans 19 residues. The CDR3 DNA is TGCAGTGCCATGAATCCGGGACAGGGTTTCCGAGGCTCTGGAAACACCATATATTTT. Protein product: CSAMNPGQGFRGSGNTIYF.

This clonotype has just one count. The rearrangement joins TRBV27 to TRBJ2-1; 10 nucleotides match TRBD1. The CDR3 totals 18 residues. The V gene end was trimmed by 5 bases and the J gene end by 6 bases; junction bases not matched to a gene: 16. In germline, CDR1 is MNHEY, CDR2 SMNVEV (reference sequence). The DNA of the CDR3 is TGTGCCAGCAGTCCACCGGGACAGGGGAGAGGTGGGGGCAATGAGCAGTTCTTC. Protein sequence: CASSPPGQGRGGGNEQFF.

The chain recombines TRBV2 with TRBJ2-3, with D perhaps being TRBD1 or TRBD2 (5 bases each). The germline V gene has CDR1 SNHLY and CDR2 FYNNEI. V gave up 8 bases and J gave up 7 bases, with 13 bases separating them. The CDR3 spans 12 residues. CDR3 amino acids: CASARGVNTQYF. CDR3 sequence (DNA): TGTGCCAGCGCCCGAGGGGTAAATACGCAGTATTTT.

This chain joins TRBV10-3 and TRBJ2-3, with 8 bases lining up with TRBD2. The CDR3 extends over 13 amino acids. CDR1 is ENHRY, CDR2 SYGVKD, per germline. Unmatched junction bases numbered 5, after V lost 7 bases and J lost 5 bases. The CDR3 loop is CAIKGGGLDTQYF. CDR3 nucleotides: TGTGCCATCAAGGGCGGGGGGTTAGATACGCAGTATTTT.

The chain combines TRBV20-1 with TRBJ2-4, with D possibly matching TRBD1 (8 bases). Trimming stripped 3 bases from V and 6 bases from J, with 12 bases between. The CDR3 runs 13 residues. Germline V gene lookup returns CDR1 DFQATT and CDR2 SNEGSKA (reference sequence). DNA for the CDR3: TGCAGTGCTAGTTACAGGGGGGGAAACATTCAGTACTTC. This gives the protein CSASYRGGNIQYF.

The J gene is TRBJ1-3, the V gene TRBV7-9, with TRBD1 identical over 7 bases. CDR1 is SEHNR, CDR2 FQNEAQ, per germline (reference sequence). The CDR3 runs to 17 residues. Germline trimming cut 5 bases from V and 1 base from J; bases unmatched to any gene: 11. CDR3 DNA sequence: TGTGCCAGCAGCCAGACAACCCGGACAGGATCTGGAAACACCATATATTTT. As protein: CASSQTTRTGSGNTIYF.

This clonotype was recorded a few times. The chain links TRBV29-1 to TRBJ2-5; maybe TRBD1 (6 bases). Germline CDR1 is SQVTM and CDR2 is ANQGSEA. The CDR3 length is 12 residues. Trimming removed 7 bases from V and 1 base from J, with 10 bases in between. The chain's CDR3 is CSARTAQETQYF. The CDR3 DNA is TGCAGCGCCAGGACAGCCCAAGAGACCCAGTACTTC.

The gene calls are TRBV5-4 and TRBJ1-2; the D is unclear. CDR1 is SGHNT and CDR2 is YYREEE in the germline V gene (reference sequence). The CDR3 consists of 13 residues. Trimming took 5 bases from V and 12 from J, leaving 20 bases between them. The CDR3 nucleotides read TGTGCCAGCAGTTTCGGGCGAGCTGGGTTCGACACCTTC. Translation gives CASSFGRAGFDTF. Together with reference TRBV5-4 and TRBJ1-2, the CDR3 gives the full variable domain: ETGVTQSPTHLIKTRGQQVTLRCSSQSGHNTVSWYQQALGQGPQFIFQYYREEENGRGNFPPRFSGLQFPNYSSELNVNALELDDSALYLCASSFGRAGFDTFGSGTRLTVV.

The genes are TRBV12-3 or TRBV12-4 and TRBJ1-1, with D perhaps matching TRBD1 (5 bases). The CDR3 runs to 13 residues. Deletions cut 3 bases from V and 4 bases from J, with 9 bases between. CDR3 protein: CASSFQGSTEAFF. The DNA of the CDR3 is TGTGCCAGCAGTTTCCAGGGAAGCACTGAAGCTTTCTTT.